This is a list of T cell receptor beta chains from one sample in a study of blood T cells in healthy people across ages. TCRdb passed the 5' RACE reads through MiXCR, listing each CDR3 protein once. This sample has almost 550,000 distinct CDR3 sequences, with approximately 25% found just once. The sample was also linked to a second study, of T cells of mothers and their children.

Input material: blood. The source is a boy aged 10-17 years in good health. The CDR3 runs from the conserved cysteine through the conserved F or W. Each record gives: clone size, V gene, J gene, D gene, CDR3 protein, CDR3 DNA. The D gene is left open where the match is weak. Rows give clone size only sometimes, using once, few, many, or a class for an expanded clone.

-,TRBV7-6,TRBJ2-3,TRBD1,CASSLDRATDTQYF,TGTGCCAGCAGCCTAGACAGGGCTACAGATACGCAGTATTTT
few,TRBV11-2,TRBJ2-7,TRBD2,CASSLDPWEGYEQYF,TGTGCCAGCAGCTTAGACCCTTGGGAGGGTTACGAGCAGTACTTC
many,TRBV5-5,TRBJ2-2,-,CASSRDRADTGELFF,TGTGCCAGCAGCAGGGACCGGGCGGACACCGGGGAGCTGTTTTTT
-,TRBV20-1,TRBJ2-3,TRBD2,CSASLPSGRAADTQYF,TGCAGTGCTAGTCTTCCTAGCGGGAGGGCCGCAGATACGCAGTATTTT
few,TRBV7-9,TRBJ2-5,-,CASSLDDRSFVGETQYF,TGTGCCAGCAGCTTAGACGATCGGAGTTTCGTGGGAGAGACCCAGTACTTC
few,TRBV29-1,TRBJ2-2,-,CSVADRARTGELFF,TGCAGCGTTGCAGACCGGGCTCGGACCGGGGAGCTGTTTTTT
few,TRBV5-5,TRBJ1-5,-,CASSLWARQPQHF,TGTGCCAGCAGCTTATGGGCTCGTCAGCCCCAGCATTTT
few,TRBV7-2,TRBJ2-1,TRBD2,CASTESRGVNNEQFF,TGTGCCAGCACCGAGTCCCGGGGGGTAAACAATGAGCAGTTCTTC
few,TRBV20-1,TRBJ1-3,-,CSARKAGGNTIYF,TGCAGTGCTAGGAAGGCGGGCGGAAACACCATATATTTT
once,TRBV12-3/TRBV12-4,TRBJ1-2,-,CASSFKGTNYGYTF,TGTGCCAGCAGTTTTAAGGGGACTAACTATGGCTACACCTTC
-,TRBV7-8,TRBJ2-1,-,CASSTKGGVSGEQFF,TGTGCCAGCAGCACAAAGGGGGGGGTTTCAGGGGAGCAGTTCTTC
few,TRBV7-9,TRBJ1-1,TRBD1,CASSLTGTGGHTEAFF,TGTGCCAGCAGCTTAACCGGGACAGGGGGACACACTGAAGCTTTCTTT
-,TRBV6-1,TRBJ2-5,-,CASSRTLQSQETQYF,TGTGCCAGCAGTCGAACCCTGCAAAGCCAAGAGACCCAGTACTTC
-,TRBV12-2,TRBJ2-2,-,CASRFKRGYPTGELFF,TGTGCAAGTCGCTTCAAGCGGGGGTACCCGACCGGGGAGCTGTTTTTT
-,TRBV6-2/TRBV6-3,TRBJ2-1,TRBD2,CASRTTGTKQFF,TGTGCCAGCAGAACAACCGGGACTAAGCAGTTCTTC
-,TRBV12-3/TRBV12-4,TRBJ2-5,TRBD2,CASTLTPPATSGAEETQYF,TGTGCCAGCACCCTCACCCCCCCGGCGACTAGCGGGGCAGAAGAGACCCAGTACTTC
-,TRBV10-3,TRBJ1-4,-,CAISETRGNEKLFF,TGTGCCATCAGTGAGACAAGGGGGAATGAAAAACTGTTTTTT
-,TRBV7-9,TRBJ2-7,-,CASSLALREQYF,TGTGCCAGCAGCCTCGCCCTGCGCGAGCAGTACTTC
-,TRBV6-6,TRBJ2-4,TRBD1,CASKTGTVGRGNIQYF,TGTGCCAGCAAGACTGGGACAGTCGGCCGAGGAAACATTCAGTACTTC
few,TRBV9,TRBJ2-7,-,CASSITDTPPVYEQYF,TGTGCCAGCAGCATCACCGACACACCCCCGGTCTACGAGCAGTACTTC
-,TRBV20-1,TRBJ2-5,-,CSVDTQLYQETQYF,TGCAGTGTGGACACGCAATTATACCAAGAGACCCAGTACTTC
once,TRBV7-9,TRBJ2-5,-,CASSGGTFGETQYF,TGTGCCAGCAGCGGAGGGACTTTCGGGGAGACCCAGTACTTC
-,TRBV6-1,TRBJ2-5,TRBD1,CASSVSPTGQGQREQYF,TGTGCCAGCAGTGTATCGCCGACGGGACAGGGGCAACGGGAGCAGTACTTC
-,TRBV29-1,TRBJ1-1,-,CSVAGYGGGGTEAFF,TGCAGCGTTGCGGGGTATGGGGGCGGTGGCACTGAAGCTTTCTTT
-,TRBV7-3,TRBJ2-1,-,CASSPIDTDSYNEQFF,TGTGCCAGCAGCCCTATAGACACCGACTCCTACAATGAGCAGTTCTTC
few,TRBV7-6,TRBJ2-7,-,CASSLRESSYEQYF,TGTGCCAGCAGCTTAAGGGAAAGCTCCTACGAGCAGTACTTC
-,TRBV7-2,TRBJ2-6,-,CASSPVPSGANVLTF,TGTGCCAGCAGCCCCGTGCCGTCGGGGGCCAACGTCCTGACTTTC